This TCR beta chain was identified in a study of blood T cell repertoires in COVID-19. The V gene end was trimmed by 11 bases and the J gene end by 0 bases; junction bases not matched to a gene: 8. The CDR3 contains 14 residues. From germline, CDR1 is LNHDA and CDR2 SQIVND (reference sequence). This clone was seen more than once but under ten times. Measured with immunoSEQ multiplex PCR; TCRdb has only the in-frame clones, and not every one. Among about 220,000 clones listed, 80% were seen once. The sequenced material came from peripheral blood. The origin of this receptor is a woman between 70 and 85 years old with acute or convalescent COVID-19. This chain links TRBV19 with TRBJ1-1; TRBD1 matches at 8 bases. The DNA of the CDR3 is TGTGCCTCCGGGACAGGATACATGAACACTGAAGCTTTCTTT. Translation gives CASGTGYMNTEAFF.